These 5 T cell receptor beta chains were sequenced from one sample in a study of blood T cell repertoires in COVID-19. Profiled with immunoSEQ multiplex PCR; TCRdb holds only in-frame clones, not every one. The repertoire has 330,000 or so clones, more than 70% of them found once; the top ten carry approximately 1%. The sequencing input was PBMCs or T cells enriched from blood (not recorded which). Receptors originate from a woman aged 25 to 39 who had been exposed to COVID-19.

V usage is TRBV2 and J usage is TRBJ1-1, with TRBD1 matching 9 bases. This CDR3 is built from 14 residues. CDR1 and CDR2 from the germline V gene are SNHLY and FYNNEI. J lost 10 bases, V lost 1 base, and 7 bases had no gene match. For the CDR3, the DNA is TGTGCCAGCAGTGAAGGACAGGGGGGATATGGAGCTTTCTTT. The encoded protein is CASSEGQGGYGAFF.

The chain has TRBV19 and TRBJ2-1; weak D call: TRBD1 (5 bases). V was pared by 3 bases and J by 0 bases, with 9 bases between. CDR3 length: 15 amino acids. Germline loops: CDR1 LNHDA, CDR2 SQIVND (reference sequence). The CDR3 protein is CASSIDSYSYNEQFF. The CDR3, as DNA: TGTGCCAGTAGTATTGACAGCTACTCCTACAATGAGCAGTTCTTC.

The chain links TRBV27 to TRBJ2-1; possibly TRBD1 for D (6 bases). Germline V gene lookup returns CDR1 MNHEY and CDR2 SMNVEV (reference sequence). The germline V and J ends were trimmed by 6 bases and 0 bases, with 9 bases remaining between them. The length of the CDR3 is 14 residues. The CDR3 sequence: CASRTGPSYNEQFF. CDR3 DNA sequence: TGTGCCAGCAGGACAGGTCCCTCCTACAATGAGCAGTTCTTC.

The chain carries TRBV19 and TRBJ1-5; D uncertain. This CDR3 has 15 amino acids. CDR1 LNHDA and CDR2 SQIVND come from the germline V gene (reference sequence). Trimming stripped 0 bases from V and 0 bases from J, with 6 bases between. CDR3 coding DNA: TGTGCCAGTAGTATAGAGGGAGATAGCAATCAGCCCCAGCATTTT. Translated, it gives CASSIEGDSNQPQHF.

V gene TRBV19 combines with J gene TRBJ2-3; D gene ambiguous. The CDR3 length is 15 residues. Trimming left V 7 bases short and J 2 bases short, with 16 bases between. Germline V gene lookup returns CDR1 LNHDA and CDR2 SQIVND (reference sequence). CDR3 protein: CASNLRLAATDTQYF. The CDR3 DNA is TGTGCCAGTAACCTTCGACTTGCGGCCACAGATACGCAGTATTTT. The full variable domain, rest sourced from reference TRBV19 and TRBJ2-3, is DGGITQSPKYLFRKEGQNVTLSCEQNLNHDAMYWYRQDPGQGLRLIYYSQIVNDFQKGDIAEGYSVSREKKESFPLTVTSAQKNPTAFYLCASNLRLAATDTQYFGPGTRLTVL.